One sample yielded the 15 T cell receptor beta chains listed below, sequenced in a study of cytomegalovirus exposure and HLA in healthy donors. Use of 60 Vbeta and 13 Jbeta primers characterized the PCR. Only in-frame clones appear in the TCRdb table, and some are missing; sequencing was by immunoSEQ multiplex PCR. The table lists just over 200,000 clones, 82% of them singletons. What was sequenced was PBMCs. These receptors originate from a woman aged 40-49 years in good health and CMV-seronegative.

The CDR3 spells CASSLGPTDNTEAFF. CDR3 in DNA: TGTGCCAGCAGTTTAGGGCCGACAGATAACACTGAAGCTTTCTTT. This chain joins TRBV28 and TRBJ1-1; perhaps TRBD1 as D (5 bases). CDR1 is MDHEN and CDR2 is SYDVKM in the germline V gene. This CDR3 region has 15 residues. V gave up 2 bases and J gave up 2 bases, with 12 bases separating them.

V and J are TRBV2 and TRBJ2-2, with TRBD2 matching over 7 bases. Trimming at V came to 6 bases and at J to 0 bases, leaving 4 bases not matched to a gene. CDR1 is SNHLY, CDR2 FYNNEI, per germline. The CDR3 extends over 15 amino acids. Here the CDR3 DNA reads TGTGCCAGCAGGGGGGGGAACTCGAACACCGGGGAGCTGTTTTTT. Translation gives CASRGGNSNTGELFF.

This clone was observed a single time. The chain has TRBV6-4 and TRBJ2-1; 13 bases match TRBD2. V shed 5 bases and J 3 bases; nucleotides not matched to a gene: 4. This CDR3 is built from 16 residues. Per the germline V gene, CDR1 is MRHNA and CDR2 is SNTAGT. CDR3 sequence (DNA): TGTGCCAGCAGTCCCAGACTAGCGGGAGGCTACAATGAGCAGTTCTTC. Translated, it gives CASSPRLAGGYNEQFF.

This chain links TRBV6-5 with TRBJ2-7; the D gene is possibly TRBD2 (6 bases). Trimming took 2 bases from V and 2 from J, leaving 13 bases between them. Germline V gene sequence: CDR1 MNHEY, CDR2 SVGAGI. The CDR3 sequence is 15 residues long. The CDR3 region is CASSYIGTGAYEQYF. In DNA form, the CDR3 reads TGTGCCAGCAGTTACATAGGGACTGGGGCCTACGAGCAGTACTTC.

The V and J genes are TRBV29-1 and TRBJ2-5; tentative D call: TRBD1 (7 bases). Germline lookup yields CDR1 SQVTM and CDR2 ANQGSEA. This CDR3 is 15 amino acids long. Trimming left V 7 bases short and J 5 bases short, with 23 bases between. The CDR3 DNA follows: TGCAGCGCTTCAGGGGGGACTCCCAGTTGGGAGACCCAGTACTTC. Protein: CSASGGTPSWETQYF.

As DNA, the CDR3 is TGTGCCAGCAGCTTCGGGACTAGCGGACGCACAGATACGCAGTATTTT. It is translated as CASSFGTSGRTDTQYF. V is TRBV7-9 and J is TRBJ2-3; 11 bases are a match to TRBD2. In germline, CDR1 is SEHNR, CDR2 FQNEAQ (reference sequence). This CDR3 contains 16 residues. J was trimmed by 1 base and V by 3 bases; bases with no gene match: 3.

The rearrangement joins TRBV7-9 to TRBJ1-5; possible D gene TRBD1, 6 bases. The CDR3 totals 14 residues. Trimming cost V 5 bases and J 4 bases, with 12 bases left between them. Germline lookup yields CDR1 SEHNR and CDR2 FQNEAQ (reference sequence). The CDR3 nucleotides read TGTGCCAGCAGCCCCCTTCAGGGGAATCAGCCCCAGCATTTT. Translated, it gives CASSPLQGNQPQHF. Looking up the rest from reference TRBV7-9 and TRBJ1-5 gives the full variable domain: DTGVSQNPRHKITKRGQNVTFRCDPISEHNRLYWYRQTLGQGPEFLTYFQNEAQLEKSRLLSDRFSAERPKGSFSTLEIQRTEQGDSAMYLCASSPLQGNQPQHFGDGTRLSIL.

The chain joins TRBV28 to TRBJ1-1; D gene unclear. The CDR3 has 11 residues. V was clipped by 1 base and J by 7 bases, with 4 bases between them. Germline CDR1 MDHEN, CDR2 SYDVKM. The CDR3 spells CASSLSFEAFF. The CDR3, as DNA: TGTGCCAGCAGTTTATCTTTTGAAGCTTTCTTT.

The rearrangement links TRBV5-1 to TRBJ1-1; D perhaps matches TRBD1 (6 bases). Trimming removed 0 bases at V and 2 bases at J, with 11 bases between. There are 15 residues in the CDR3. Looked up from germline, CDR1 is SGHRS and CDR2 is YFSETQ. The CDR3 loop reads CASSLVPGENTEAFF. The CDR3 coding sequence is TGCGCCAGCAGCTTGGTGCCAGGGGAAAACACTGAAGCTTTCTTT.

This clone was picked up a small number of times. This chain links TRBV7-3 with TRBJ1-2, with a tentative D call TRBD1 (6 bases). V was pared by 0 bases and J by 6 bases, with 17 bases between. Germline CDR1 is SGHTA and CDR2 is FQGTGA. CDR3 length: 16 amino acids. The CDR3 spells CASSLTGVGRGHGYTF. The DNA for the CDR3 is TGTGCCAGCAGCTTAACAGGTGTAGGCAGGGGACATGGCTACACCTTC.

The genes are TRBV9 and TRBJ1-5, with a weak D call TRBD1 (5 bases). The V end was cut by 2 bases, the J end by 3 bases, with 9 bases between. Germline-derived CDR1 and CDR2 are SGDLS and YYNGEE. The CDR3 is 14 residues long. This CDR3 reads CASSVGGINQPQHF. In DNA form, the CDR3 reads TGTGCCAGCAGCGTGGGGGGGATCAATCAGCCCCAGCATTTT.

V gene TRBV19 combines with J gene TRBJ2-7; TRBD1 matches 8 bases. This CDR3 is 14 amino acids long. Germline assignment: CDR1 LNHDA and CDR2 SQIVND (reference sequence). The V gene end was trimmed by 5 bases and the J gene end by 3 bases; junction bases not matched to a gene: 6. CDR3 in amino acids: CASSGKQGGYEQYF. The DNA of the CDR3 is TGTGCCAGTAGTGGGAAACAGGGGGGCTACGAGCAGTACTTC. Variable domain in full (rest from reference TRBV19 and TRBJ2-7): DGGITQSPKYLFRKEGQNVTLSCEQNLNHDAMYWYRQDPGQGLRLIYYSQIVNDFQKGDIAEGYSVSREKKESFPLTVTSAQKNPTAFYLCASSGKQGGYEQYFGPGTRLTVT.

To note about this clone: At one boundary the junction diverges from the germline segment, which might be a read error. The chain uses TRBV2 and TRBJ2-3; TRBD1 matches at 8 bases. The CDR3 covers 12 residues. Germline loops: CDR1 SNHLY, CDR2 FYNNEI. CDR3 nucleotides: TGTGCCAGCGCGTACCCAGGGGGCCGGTTCCATTTT. It is translated as CASAYPGGRFHF.

The chain employs TRBV7-8 and TRBJ2-5; the match to TRBD2 covers 11 bases. This CDR3 is 15 amino acids long. Germline-derived CDR1 and CDR2 are SGHVS and FQNEAQ. Trimming removed 5 bases from V and 5 bases from J; junction bases left unmatched: 7. The DNA for the CDR3 is TGTGCCAGCAGCAAACTAGCGGGAGTTGGCGAGACCCAGTACTTC. This gives the protein CASSKLAGVGETQYF.

The V call is TRBV5-1, the J call TRBJ2-4; 9 positions agree with TRBD2. This CDR3 comprises 14 residues. Germline loops: CDR1 SGHRS, CDR2 YFSETQ. The trim removed 0 bases at V and 5 bases at J, leaving 0 bases unmatched. The CDR3 region is CASSLGLAENIQYF. CDR3 in DNA: TGCGCCAGCAGCTTGGGACTAGCGGAAAACATTCAGTACTTC.